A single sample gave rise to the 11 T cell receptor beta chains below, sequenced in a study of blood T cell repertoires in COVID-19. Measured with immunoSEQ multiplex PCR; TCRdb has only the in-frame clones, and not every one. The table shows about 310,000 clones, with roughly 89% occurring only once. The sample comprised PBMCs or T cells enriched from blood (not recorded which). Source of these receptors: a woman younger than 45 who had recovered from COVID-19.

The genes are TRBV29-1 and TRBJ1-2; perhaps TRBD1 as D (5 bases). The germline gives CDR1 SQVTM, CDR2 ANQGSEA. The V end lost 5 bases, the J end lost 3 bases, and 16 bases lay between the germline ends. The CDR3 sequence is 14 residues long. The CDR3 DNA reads TGCAGCGTTAACAAGGCAGGGCTGCACTATGGCTACACCTTC. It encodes CSVNKAGLHYGYTF.

The CDR3 spells CATSGRDSLSETQYF. The CDR3 DNA follows: TGTGCCACCAGCGGCCGGGACTCTCTTTCAGAGACCCAGTACTTC. The rearrangement joins TRBV15 to TRBJ2-5; D is possibly TRBD2 (6 bases). From germline, CDR1 is LNHNV and CDR2 YYDKDF (reference sequence). CDR3 length: 15 residues. V was shortened by 5 bases and J by 4 bases, with 17 bases between the two germline ends.

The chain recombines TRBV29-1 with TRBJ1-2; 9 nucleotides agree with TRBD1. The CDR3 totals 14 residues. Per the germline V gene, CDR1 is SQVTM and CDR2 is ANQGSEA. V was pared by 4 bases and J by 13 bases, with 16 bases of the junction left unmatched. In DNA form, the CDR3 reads TGCAGCGTTGTCTCTTTCCGGGGCGACAGGGGGTCCACCTTC. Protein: CSVVSFRGDRGSTF.

CDR3 amino acids: CASSLDGTLNGEQFF. The CDR3 coding sequence is TGCGCCAGCAGCTTGGACGGGACACTCAATGGGGAGCAGTTCTTC. The chain carries TRBV5-1 and TRBJ2-1; D might be TRBD1 (6 bases). Per germline, CDR1 SGHRS and CDR2 YFSETQ. CDR3 length equals 15 residues. V dropped 0 bases and J dropped 10 bases, with 17 bases sitting between them.

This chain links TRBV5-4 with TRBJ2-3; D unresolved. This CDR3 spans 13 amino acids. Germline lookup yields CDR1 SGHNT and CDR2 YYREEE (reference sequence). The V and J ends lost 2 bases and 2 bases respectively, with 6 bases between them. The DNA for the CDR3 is TGTGCCAGCAGCTTCCGCTACACAGATACGCAGTATTTT. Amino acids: CASSFRYTDTQYF.

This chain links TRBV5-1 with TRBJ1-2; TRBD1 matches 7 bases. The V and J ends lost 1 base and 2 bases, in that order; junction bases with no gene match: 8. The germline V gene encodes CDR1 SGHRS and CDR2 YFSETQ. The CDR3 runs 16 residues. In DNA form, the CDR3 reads TGCGCCAGCAGCTTGCAAACTGGGACAGCAAACTATGGCTACACCTTC. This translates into CASSLQTGTANYGYTF.

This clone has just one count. DNA for the CDR3: TGTGCCAGCAGTCTTACCCTTCCGGGACAGGGAGACGGGATGACTGAAGCTTTCTTT. Amino acids: CASSLTLPGQGDGMTEAFF. The chain links TRBV6-6 to TRBJ1-1; 9 bases are a match to TRBD1. Germline-derived CDR1 and CDR2 are MNHNY and SVGAGI (reference sequence). The V gene end was trimmed by 5 bases and the J gene end by 5 bases; junction bases not matched to a gene: 21. CDR3 length equals 19 residues.

DNA for the CDR3: TGTGCCAGCAGTTACGAAGGAGGACGGGGTGAAGCTTTCTTT. Translation: CASSYEGGRGEAFF. V usage is TRBV6-5 and J usage is TRBJ1-1; D is ambiguous. The CDR3 extends over 14 amino acids. V was shortened by 2 bases and J by 7 bases, with 14 bases between the two germline ends. Germline V gene lookup returns CDR1 MNHEY and CDR2 SVGAGI.

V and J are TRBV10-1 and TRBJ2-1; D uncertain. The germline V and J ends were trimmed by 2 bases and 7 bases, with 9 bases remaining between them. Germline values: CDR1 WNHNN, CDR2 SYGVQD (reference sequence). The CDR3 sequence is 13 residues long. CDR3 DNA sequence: TGCGCCAGCAGTGAGCCCGACAAAAATGAGCAGTTCTTC. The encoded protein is CASSEPDKNEQFF.

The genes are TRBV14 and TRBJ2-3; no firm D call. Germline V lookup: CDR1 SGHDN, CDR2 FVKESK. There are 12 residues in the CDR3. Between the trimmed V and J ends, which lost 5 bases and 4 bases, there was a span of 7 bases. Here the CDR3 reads CASSGSADTQYF. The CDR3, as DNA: TGTGCCAGCAGCGGCAGCGCAGATACGCAGTATTTT.

CDR3: CASSFTRGRHDEQFF. The DNA of the CDR3 is TGTGCCAGCAGCTTCACCAGGGGGCGTCATGATGAGCAGTTCTTC. The rearrangement links TRBV11-2 to TRBJ2-1, with 8 positions matching TRBD1. The CDR3 covers 15 residues. After removal of 3 bases from V and 8 bases from J, the junction contained 9 bases not matched to a gene. Germline V CDR1 and CDR2: SGHAT, FQNNGV.